The sequence of this T cell receptor (beta chain) was determined in a study of T-cell reconstitution after alpha-beta-depleted transplantation in children. Broader study findings: In some patients, recipient T cells and intrathymic progenitors surviving conditioning explained high day-60 diversity. Diversity and T-cell counts at one year after transplant derived mostly from new T cells. Two months or so post-transplant, alpha-beta T cells reportedly derived from several hundred expanded graft clones.

Of note for this clonotype: Its specificity is not known. One base away lies a much larger clone, so this may be a sequencing read error.

Unique molecular identifiers were used to barcode this TCRbeta library. TCRdb called the PCR reads again in MiXCR, with one record for every CDR3 protein. The data hold 200,000 or so distinct CDR3 sequences, with around 5.9% observed a single time. This CDR3 spans 13 amino acids. CDR1 DFQATT and CDR2 SNEGSKA come from the germline V gene (reference sequence). The chain has TRBV20-1 and TRBJ2-7; D is undetermined. The sequence was collected from a girl younger than two with combined immunodeficiency, due to receive a stem cell transplant. The source was PBMCs, collected before TCRalphabeta/CD19-depleted stem cell transplant. The CDR3 DNA follows: TGCAGTGCTAGACCCAGTAACGGCTACGAGGAGTACTTC. The encoded protein is CSARPSNGYEEYF.